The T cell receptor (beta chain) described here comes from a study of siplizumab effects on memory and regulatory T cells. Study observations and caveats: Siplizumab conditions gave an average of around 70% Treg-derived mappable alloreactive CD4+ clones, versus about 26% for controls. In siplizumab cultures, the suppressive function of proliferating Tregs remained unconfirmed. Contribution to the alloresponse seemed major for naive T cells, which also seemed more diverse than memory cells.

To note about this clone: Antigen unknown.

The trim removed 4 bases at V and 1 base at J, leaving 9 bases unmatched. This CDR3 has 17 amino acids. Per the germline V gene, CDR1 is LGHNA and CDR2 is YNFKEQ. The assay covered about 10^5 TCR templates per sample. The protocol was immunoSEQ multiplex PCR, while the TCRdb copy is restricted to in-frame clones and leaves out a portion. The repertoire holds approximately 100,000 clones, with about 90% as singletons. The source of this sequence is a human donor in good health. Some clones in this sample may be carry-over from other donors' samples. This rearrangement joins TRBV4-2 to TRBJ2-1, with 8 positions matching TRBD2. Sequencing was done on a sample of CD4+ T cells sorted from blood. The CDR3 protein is CASSLSGSAFSYNEQFF. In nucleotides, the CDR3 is TGTGCCAGCAGCCTCAGCGGGAGCGCCTTTTCCTACAATGAGCAGTTCTTC.